The 4 T cell receptor beta chains in this list originate from one sample, sequenced in a study of blood T cells in healthy people across ages. Primers used in a second PCR of roughly 7 to 11 cycles were a sample-barcoded 5' primer and a J-beta primer mix. TCRdb used MiXCR to reprocess the 5' RACE reads, holding one entry per CDR3 protein. The sample holds roughly 1,700,000 distinct CDR3 sequences, roughly 28% seen once. The sample consisted of blood. Source of these receptors: a woman aged 25-40 years in good health.

The chain uses TRBV20-1 and TRBJ1-1; D might be TRBD1 (5 bases). This CDR3 comprises 15 residues. Germline V gives CDR1 DFQATT, CDR2 SNEGSKA (reference sequence). The germline V and J ends were trimmed by 6 bases and 4 bases, with 21 bases remaining between them. The CDR3 bases are TGCAGTGCCTCCCCCGGGGGACTCCAGATCACTGAAGCTTTCTTT. Its translation: CSASPGGLQITEAFF.

This clonotype was recorded a few times. The gene calls are TRBV7-6 and TRBJ2-1, with no clear D. The CDR3 covers 13 residues. The germline V gene has CDR1 SGHVS and CDR2 FNYEAQ. V dropped 5 bases and J dropped 4 bases, with 9 bases sitting between them. CDR3 sequence reads: CASSADEYNEQFF. The CDR3 DNA is TGTGCCAGCAGCGCAGACGAGTACAATGAGCAGTTCTTC.

This rearrangement joins TRBV18 to TRBJ2-3, with D hard to call. Trimming took off 0 bases at V and 2 bases at J, with 6 bases between the two ends. In germline, CDR1 is KGHSH, CDR2 LQKENI. The CDR3 totals 14 residues. For the CDR3, the DNA is TGTGCCAGCTCACCACCACCTTACACAGATACGCAGTATTTT. Amino acid sequence: CASSPPPYTDTQYF. The entire variable domain, with the rest obtained from reference TRBV18 and TRBJ2-3, is as follows: NAGVMQNPRHLVRRRGQEARLRCSPMKGHSHVYWYRQLPEEGLKFMVYLQKENIIDESGMPKERFSAEFPKEGPSILRIQQVVRGDSAAYFCASSPPPYTDTQYFGPGTRLTVL.

This clonotype was observed at least ten times. The gene calls are TRBV5-1 and TRBJ2-1; D is ambiguous. This CDR3 is built from 15 residues. V dropped 0 bases and J dropped 1 base, with 8 bases sitting between them. Germline V gene data show CDR1 as SGHRS and CDR2 as YFSETQ. CDR3 sequence (DNA): TGCGCCAGCAGCTTGGAAGGGATTTCCTACAATGAGCAGTTCTTC. Translating gives CASSLEGISYNEQFF.